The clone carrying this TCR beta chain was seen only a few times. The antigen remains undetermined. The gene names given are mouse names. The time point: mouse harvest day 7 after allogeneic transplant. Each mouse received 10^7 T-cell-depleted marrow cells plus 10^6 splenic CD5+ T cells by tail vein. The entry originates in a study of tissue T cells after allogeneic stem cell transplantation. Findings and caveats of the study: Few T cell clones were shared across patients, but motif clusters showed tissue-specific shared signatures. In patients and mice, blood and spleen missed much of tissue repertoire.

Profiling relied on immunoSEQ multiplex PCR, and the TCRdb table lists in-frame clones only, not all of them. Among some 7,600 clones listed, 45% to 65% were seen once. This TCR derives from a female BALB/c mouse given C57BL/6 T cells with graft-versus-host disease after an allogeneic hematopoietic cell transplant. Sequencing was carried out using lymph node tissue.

The DNA read from the CDR3 is TGCTCCAGCAGTCAATCAGGCCAGTACAACCAGGCTCCGCTT. It codes for CSSSQSGQYNQAPL. The CDR3 reads in full as CSSSQSGQYNQAPLF. V usage is TRBV23 and J usage is TRBJ1-5. The read ends 1 residue before the CDR3 terminus; that terminus is restored from the germline J gene. The CDR3 loop spans 15 amino acids. The V gene's germline CDR1 is KGHTA and CDR2 FQNQQP.